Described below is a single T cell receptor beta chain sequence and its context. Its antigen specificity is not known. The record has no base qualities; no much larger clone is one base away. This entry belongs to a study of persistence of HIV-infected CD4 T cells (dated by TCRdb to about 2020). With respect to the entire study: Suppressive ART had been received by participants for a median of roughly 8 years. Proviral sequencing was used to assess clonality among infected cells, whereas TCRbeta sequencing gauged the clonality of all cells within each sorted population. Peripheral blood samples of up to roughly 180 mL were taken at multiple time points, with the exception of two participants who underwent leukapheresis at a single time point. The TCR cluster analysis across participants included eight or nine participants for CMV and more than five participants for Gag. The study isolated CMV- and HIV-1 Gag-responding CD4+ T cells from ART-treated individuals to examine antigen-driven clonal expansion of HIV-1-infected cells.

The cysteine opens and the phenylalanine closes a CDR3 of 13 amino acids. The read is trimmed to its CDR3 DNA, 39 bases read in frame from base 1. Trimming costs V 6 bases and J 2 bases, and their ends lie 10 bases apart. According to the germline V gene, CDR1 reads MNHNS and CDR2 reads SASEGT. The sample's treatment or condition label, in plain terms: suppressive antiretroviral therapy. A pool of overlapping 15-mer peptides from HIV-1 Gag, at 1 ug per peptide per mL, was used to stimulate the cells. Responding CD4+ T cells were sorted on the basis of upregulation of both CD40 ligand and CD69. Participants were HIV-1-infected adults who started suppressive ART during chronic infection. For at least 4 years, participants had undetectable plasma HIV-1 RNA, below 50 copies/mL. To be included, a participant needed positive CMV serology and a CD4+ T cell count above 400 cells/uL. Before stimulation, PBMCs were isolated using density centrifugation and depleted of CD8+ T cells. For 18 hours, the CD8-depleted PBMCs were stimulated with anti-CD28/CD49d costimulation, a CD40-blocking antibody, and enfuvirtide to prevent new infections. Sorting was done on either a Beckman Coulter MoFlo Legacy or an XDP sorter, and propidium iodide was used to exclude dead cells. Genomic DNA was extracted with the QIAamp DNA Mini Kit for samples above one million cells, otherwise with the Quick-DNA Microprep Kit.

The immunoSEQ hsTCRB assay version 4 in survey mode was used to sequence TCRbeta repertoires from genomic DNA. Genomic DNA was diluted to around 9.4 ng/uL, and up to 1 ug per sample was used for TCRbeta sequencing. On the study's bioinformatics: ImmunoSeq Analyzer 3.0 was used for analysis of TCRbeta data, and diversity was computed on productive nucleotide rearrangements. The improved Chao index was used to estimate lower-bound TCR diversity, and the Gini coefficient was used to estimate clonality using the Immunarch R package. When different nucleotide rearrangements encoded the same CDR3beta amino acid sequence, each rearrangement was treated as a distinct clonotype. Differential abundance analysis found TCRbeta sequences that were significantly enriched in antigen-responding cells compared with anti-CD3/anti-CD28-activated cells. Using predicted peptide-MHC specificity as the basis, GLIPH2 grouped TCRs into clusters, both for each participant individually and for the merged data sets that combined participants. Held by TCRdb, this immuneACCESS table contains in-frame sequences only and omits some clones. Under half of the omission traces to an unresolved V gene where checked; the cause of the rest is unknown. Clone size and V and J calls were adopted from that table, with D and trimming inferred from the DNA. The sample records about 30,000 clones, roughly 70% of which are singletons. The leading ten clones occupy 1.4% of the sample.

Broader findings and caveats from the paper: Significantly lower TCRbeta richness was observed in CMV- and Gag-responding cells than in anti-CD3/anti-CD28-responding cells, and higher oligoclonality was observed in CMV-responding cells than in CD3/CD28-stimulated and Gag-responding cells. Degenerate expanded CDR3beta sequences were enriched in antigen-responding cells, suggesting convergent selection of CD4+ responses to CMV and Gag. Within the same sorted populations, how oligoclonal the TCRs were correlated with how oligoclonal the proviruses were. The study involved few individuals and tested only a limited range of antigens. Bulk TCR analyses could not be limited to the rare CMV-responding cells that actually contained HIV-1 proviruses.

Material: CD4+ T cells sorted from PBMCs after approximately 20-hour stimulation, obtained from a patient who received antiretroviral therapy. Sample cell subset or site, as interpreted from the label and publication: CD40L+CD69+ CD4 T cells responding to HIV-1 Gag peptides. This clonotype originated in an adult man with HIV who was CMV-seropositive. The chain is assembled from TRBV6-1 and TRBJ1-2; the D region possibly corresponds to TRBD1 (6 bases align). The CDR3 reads CASSRQANYGYTF. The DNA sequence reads TGTGCCAGCAGCCGACAGGCCAACTATGGCTACACCTTC.